This TCR beta chain was found in a study of blood T cell repertoires in COVID-19. Some clones are missing from TCRdb's copy, which holds only in-frame ones; the method was immunoSEQ multiplex PCR. The repertoire consists of about 300,000 clones, with 70% to 90% occurring once and the leading ten covering about 4%. This receptor was taken from a man aged 25-45 years who had recovered from COVID-19. The specimen was PBMCs or T cells enriched from blood (not recorded which).

The CDR3 DNA sequence: TGTGCCAGCAGTCTGGGGACAAATAACTATGGCTACACCTTC. Amino acid sequence: CASSLGTNNYGYTF. The genes are TRBV28 and TRBJ1-2; D is perhaps TRBD1 (6 bases). The CDR3 totals 14 residues. Trimming left V 5 bases short and J 1 base short, with 11 bases between. The V gene's germline CDR1 is MDHEN and CDR2 SYDVKM.